Listed here are 3 T cell receptor beta chains from one sample, sequenced in a study of Graves' ophthalmopathy and Graves' hyperthyroidism. The TCR beta CDR3 regions underwent amplification from RNA transcripts. Following a first-round RT-PCR that used HTBI primers, a second-round multiplex PCR was carried out. TCRdb recomputed calls from the multiplex PCR reads with MiXCR, one row per CDR3 protein. In the table there are a few hundred thousand distinct CDR3 sequences, about 16% of which are singletons. Sequenced: peripheral blood. The source is a woman aged 18-29 years with Graves' ophthalmopathy.

This clonotype came up many times. The chain carries TRBV20-1 and TRBJ2-7; 12 positions agree with TRBD2. CDR3 length equals 14 residues. Germline CDR1 reads DFQATT; CDR2 reads SNEGSKA (reference sequence). Germline trimming cut 1 base from V and 5 bases from J; bases unmatched to any gene: 3. CDR3 residues: CSARASGRAHEQYF. In DNA form, the CDR3 reads TGCAGTGCTAGAGCTAGCGGGAGGGCCCACGAGCAGTACTTC.

This clonotype appeared many times. The chain combines TRBV27 with TRBJ1-1; D gene unclear. The CDR3 runs to 14 residues. The ends were cut back, 4 bases at V and 4 bases at J, with 13 bases in the middle. Germline CDR1 MNHEY, CDR2 SMNVEV (reference sequence). The CDR3 DNA follows: TGTGCCAGCAGTTCAAGGGCCGGGTCCACTGAAGCTTTCTTT. Protein sequence: CASSSRAGSTEAFF.

This clonotype has a count of ten or more. V usage is TRBV7-2 and J usage is TRBJ1-1; no reliable D call. V was pared by 0 bases and J by 5 bases, with 10 bases between. Germline V gives CDR1 SGHTA, CDR2 FQGNSA. The CDR3 is 14 amino acids. This chain's CDR3 is CASSLAGKQTEAFF. The CDR3 coding sequence is TGTGCCAGCAGCTTAGCAGGGAAGCAGACTGAAGCTTTCTTT.